This entry lists 27 T cell receptor beta chains sequenced from one sample in a study of post-analysis software for immune sequencing data. TCR beta libraries were prepared from cDNA with unique molecular identifiers. TCRdb redid the calling of the PCR reads with MiXCR, one entry per CDR3 protein. Counted here are about 460,000 distinct CDR3 sequences, roughly 45% occurring once; the ten biggest clones make up over 10%. For these TCRs, the target antigens are not known. Study-level findings and limits: Five or six TRBV segments were more frequent in patients than controls; TRBV5-6, TRBV5-1 and TRBV20-1 belonged to this group.

Specimen: blood. The receptors were sampled from a girl under 18 with multiple sclerosis.

This rearrangement joins TRBV20-1 to TRBJ1-3, with 7 bases matching TRBD1. CDR1 is DFQATT and CDR2 is SNEGSKA in the germline V gene (reference sequence). J was trimmed by 7 bases and V by 3 bases; bases with no gene match: 9. This CDR3 has 14 amino acids. The CDR3 spells CSASFPTGANTIYF. CDR3 in DNA: TGCAGTGCTAGTTTCCCTACAGGGGCGAACACCATATATTTT.

The chain links TRBV25-1 to TRBJ2-4; weak D call: TRBD2 (6 bases). CDR3 length: 15 amino acids. V lost 5 bases and J 3 bases, leaving 14 bases between the germline ends. Germline CDR1 and CDR2: MGHDK and SYGVNS. The CDR3 DNA reads as TGTGCCAGCAGTCCTCTAGCGTCGGACAAAAACATTCAGTACTTC. This gives the protein CASSPLASDKNIQYF.

In its sample, this clonotype was seen a few times. V is TRBV10-1 and J is TRBJ2-3, with 7 bases that match TRBD2. The CDR3 consists of 17 residues. Germline-derived CDR1 and CDR2 are WNHNN and SYGVQD (reference sequence). Trimming at V came to 3 bases and at J to 9 bases, leaving 18 bases not matched to a gene. The DNA for the CDR3 is TGCGCCAGCAGTGATCGGGAGGAGAGTACCTACAGATACACGCAGTATTTT. Protein product: CASSDREESTYRYTQYF.

The gene calls are TRBV29-1 and TRBJ1-1, with a tentative D call TRBD1 (5 bases). The CDR3 totals 14 residues. The germline V gene has CDR1 SQVTM and CDR2 ANQGSEA. V dropped 2 bases and J dropped 4 bases, with 14 bases sitting between them. In nucleotides, the CDR3 is TGCAGCGTTGAATTTGGGGGAATGATCACTGAAGCTTTCTTT. The encoded protein is CSVEFGGMITEAFF.

The chain couples TRBV4-2 to TRBJ1-1; weak D call: TRBD1 (5 bases). The CDR3 spans 16 residues. V was pared by 3 bases and J by 1 base, with 15 bases between. Germline assignment: CDR1 LGHNA and CDR2 YNFKEQ. The CDR3 protein is CASSHRPTQGNTEAFF. The CDR3, as DNA: TGTGCCAGCAGCCATCGGCCCACCCAGGGGAACACTGAAGCTTTCTTT.

The V call is TRBV6-5, the J call TRBJ2-7; 12 bases match TRBD2. The CDR3 sequence is 15 residues long. Germline loops: CDR1 MNHEY, CDR2 SVGAGI. V was clipped by 6 bases and J by 2 bases; unmatched bases: 5. CDR3 protein: CASSTSGRKAYEQYF. The CDR3 bases are TGTGCCAGCAGCACTAGCGGGAGGAAGGCCTACGAGCAGTACTTC.

The chain couples TRBV29-1 to TRBJ2-4, with D maybe TRBD2 (6 bases). Germline values: CDR1 SQVTM, CDR2 ANQGSEA. This CDR3 comprises 13 residues. V gave up 5 bases and J gave up 3 bases, with 11 bases separating them. The CDR3 coding sequence is TGCAGCGTTCGGGAGTGGGTCAAAAACATTCAGTACTTC. Translation: CSVREWVKNIQYF.

This chain connects TRBV4-3 to TRBJ2-5, with 7 bases aligning to TRBD2. The J segment lost 4 bases and the V segment lost 0 bases, leaving 8 bases of the junction unmatched. Germline-derived CDR1 and CDR2 are LGHNA and YSLEER. The CDR3 contains 16 residues. The CDR3 protein is CASSQEWREPRETQYF. The DNA for the CDR3 is TGCGCCAGCAGCCAAGAGTGGCGGGAGCCCCGAGAGACCCAGTACTTC.

This clonotype was counted only a few times. This chain uses TRBV12-3 or TRBV12-4 with TRBJ1-1; 7 bases are a match to TRBD1. With V trimmed by 5 bases and J by 0 bases, 3 bases remained unmatched. The CDR3 contains 14 residues. The CDR3 here is CASSAGTVNTEAFF. In DNA form, the CDR3 reads TGTGCCAGCAGTGCAGGGACAGTGAACACTGAAGCTTTCTTT.

This chain links TRBV4-1 with TRBJ1-5, with D maybe TRBD1 (6 bases). Per germline, CDR1 MGHRA and CDR2 YSYEKL. The ends were cut back, 0 bases at V and 7 bases at J, with 13 bases in the middle. The CDR3 has 15 amino acids. CDR3 sequence reads: CASSQDLGGSQPQHF. The DNA for the CDR3 is TGCGCCAGCAGCCAAGATCTGGGGGGCTCCCAGCCCCAGCATTTT.

This chain links TRBV28 with TRBJ2-3; 7 bases match TRBD1. After removal of 2 bases from V and 3 bases from J, the junction contained 5 bases not matched to a gene. Germline V CDR1 and CDR2: MDHEN, SYDVKM. The CDR3 covers 15 residues. The CDR3 sequence: CASSLRGPETDTQYF. CDR3 nucleotide sequence: TGTGCCAGCAGTTTAAGGGGGCCGGAAACAGATACGCAGTATTTT.

On this clonotype itself: A read error may produce the germline difference seen at one junction end. The gene calls are TRBV15 and TRBJ2-1; TRBD2 matches 14 bases. The CDR3 totals 18 residues. Germline CDR1 and CDR2: LNHNV and YYDKDF (reference sequence). In nucleotides, the CDR3 is TGTACCACCAGCAGCCACCTGGACCCCGGGACTAGCGGGAGTTTAACGTTCTTC. This sequence encodes CTTSSHLDPGTSGSLTFF.

This clonotype has only a few counts. The CDR3 here is CAISDWERAYEQYF. CDR3 DNA sequence: TGTGCCATCAGTGATTGGGAGCGAGCCTACGAGCAGTACTTC. The V and J genes are TRBV10-3 and TRBJ2-7; D may be TRBD2 (5 bases). V shed 3 bases and J shed 2 bases, with 11 bases lying between them. Germline assignment: CDR1 ENHRY and CDR2 SYGVKD. The CDR3 consists of 14 residues.

The V and J genes are TRBV7-9 and TRBJ2-4; TRBD1 matches 7 bases. Gene TRBJ2-7 matches the end of the DNA better, so the J call may be wrong. The CDR3 loop spans 14 amino acids. CDR1 is SEHNR, CDR2 FQNEAQ, per germline (reference sequence). In DNA, the CDR3 is TGTGCCAGCAGCTTGGTGACAGGGAGAGGCGAGCAGTACTTC. This sequence encodes CASSLVTGRGEQYF.

This clonotype was seen repeatedly, ten times or more. The V gene is TRBV20-1, the J gene TRBJ2-1; 7 bases agree with TRBD2. Per germline, CDR1 DFQATT and CDR2 SNEGSKA (reference sequence). V gave up 0 bases and J gave up 5 bases; unmatched junction bases: 7. The CDR3 runs to 15 residues. The CDR3 DNA reads as TGCAGTGCTAGAGATGGGCTAGCGGCGGACAATGAGCAGTTCTTC. Residues: CSARDGLAADNEQFF.

The chain links TRBV7-8 to TRBJ2-7, with no clear D. The better agreement between TRBJ2-5 and the DNA end casts doubt on the J call. Germline CDR1 reads SGHVS; CDR2 reads FQNEAQ. The CDR3 is 14 residues long. In DNA form, the CDR3 reads TGTGCCAGCAGCTTAAGATTCCCCCCGCGGACCCAGTACTTC. Translation gives CASSLRFPPRTQYF.

J is TRBJ2-1 and V is TRBV20-1; D is unresolved. The CDR3 length is 14 residues. Trimming cost V 3 bases and J 3 bases, with 12 bases left between them. Germline loops: CDR1 DFQATT, CDR2 SNEGSKA (reference sequence). CDR3 loop: CSARFLEYYNEQFF. CDR3 coding DNA: TGCAGTGCTAGGTTTCTTGAGTACTACAATGAGCAGTTCTTC.

In its sample, this clonotype was seen a few times. The chain combines TRBV29-1 with TRBJ2-3; D unclear. Germline-derived CDR1 and CDR2 are SQVTM and ANQGSEA. The CDR3 is made up of 13 amino acids. V lost 5 bases, J lost 4 bases, and 13 bases lay in between. The CDR3 protein is CSVFRRFADTQYF. CDR3 sequence (DNA): TGCAGCGTTTTTCGAAGATTTGCAGATACGCAGTATTTT.

In this sample, this clonotype turned up a few times. This chain links TRBV5-1 with TRBJ2-3, with 12 nucleotides matching TRBD2. The length of the CDR3 is 16 residues. Germline loops: CDR1 SGHRS, CDR2 YFSETQ. V lost 4 bases, J lost 6 bases, and 9 bases stayed unmatched. The CDR3 DNA reads as TGCGCCAGCAGCGCAGAACTAGCGGGAGGAGGGGATACGCAGTATTTT. This sequence encodes CASSAELAGGGDTQYF. Using reference TRBV5-1 and TRBJ2-3 for the parts outside the CDR3, the full variable domain is KAGVTQTPRYLIKTRGQQVTLSCSPISGHRSVSWYQQTPGQGLQFLFEYFSETQRNKGNFPGRFSGRQFSNSRSEMNVSTLELGDSALYLCASSAELAGGGDTQYFGPGTRLTVL.

Only a few counts were recorded for this clonotype. The chain uses TRBV20-1 and TRBJ2-5; 7 bases match TRBD2. Germline assignment: CDR1 DFQATT and CDR2 SNEGSKA (reference sequence). The CDR3 is made up of 16 amino acids. Trimming cost V 5 bases and J 0 bases; bases outside gene matches: 12. In DNA, the CDR3 is TGCAGTGCTCTTAACTCGAGGGAGGGGTACCAAGAGACCCAGTACTTC. Translating gives CSALNSREGYQETQYF.

This clonotype was seen a handful of times. The chain has TRBV6-1 and TRBJ2-5; D not resolved. The V end lost 4 bases, the J end lost 4 bases, and 10 bases lay between the germline ends. Germline CDR1 and CDR2: MNHNS and SASEGT. The CDR3 spans 13 residues. CDR3 sequence reads: CASSVEKGETQYF. DNA of the CDR3: TGTGCCAGCAGTGTTGAAAAGGGAGAGACCCAGTACTTC.

The chain recombines TRBV12-3 or TRBV12-4 with TRBJ2-7, with a possible D match to TRBD1 (5 bases). Trimming shortened V by 5 bases and J by 6 bases, and 11 bases separated the two germline ends. CDR3 length: 12 residues. The CDR3 coding sequence is TGTGCCAGCAGTACAGGTGGCCTCGAGCAGTACTTC. Translation: CASSTGGLEQYF.

The CDR3 spells CASSQEDREQFF. For the CDR3, the DNA is TGTGCCAGCAGCCAAGAGGACAGGGAGCAGTTCTTC. V gene TRBV3-1 combines with J gene TRBJ2-1; 7 bases are a match to TRBD1. Germline-derived CDR1 and CDR2 are LGHDT and YNNKEL (reference sequence). V was clipped by 0 bases and J by 10 bases; unmatched bases: 0. The CDR3 has 12 amino acids.

The rearrangement links TRBV7-8 to TRBJ2-1; D is unclear. The CDR3 spans 14 residues. In germline, CDR1 is SGHVS, CDR2 FQNEAQ. Trimming shortened V by 5 bases and J by 8 bases, and 16 bases separated the two germline ends. DNA of the CDR3: TGTGCCAGCAGCCGATACCGATTCCGGTATGAGCAGTTCTTC. Its protein product is CASSRYRFRYEQFF.

This clonotype showed up just a few times. The CDR3 coding sequence is TGTGCCAGCAGTTTGGCAGCTGGGGCCCAGTACTTC. This translates into CASSLAAGAQYF. This chain uses TRBV28 with TRBJ2-5; D not resolved. This CDR3 has 12 amino acids. Trimming left V 3 bases short and J 9 bases short, with 11 bases between. Germline CDR1 MDHEN, CDR2 SYDVKM.

This CDR3 is CASSVAGGYQETQYF. CDR3 DNA sequence: TGTGCCAGCAGCGTAGCCGGAGGGTACCAAGAGACCCAGTACTTC. The chain couples TRBV9 to TRBJ2-4; a possible D gene is TRBD2 (6 bases). TRBJ2-5 matches the DNA end more closely, so the J call is doubtful. The CDR3 is made up of 15 amino acids. Per the germline V gene, CDR1 is SGDLS and CDR2 is YYNGEE.

The chain has TRBV5-4 and TRBJ2-1, with 10 bases matching TRBD2. V was pared by 7 bases and J by 3 bases, with 10 bases of the junction left unmatched. The germline V gene encodes CDR1 SGHNT and CDR2 YYREEE (reference sequence). The CDR3 contains 16 residues. CDR3 in amino acids: CASGAASGSFYNEQFF. The CDR3 nucleotides are TGTGCCAGCGGGGCCGCTAGCGGGAGTTTCTACAATGAGCAGTTCTTC.